The 28 T cell receptor beta chains below all came from one sample that was sequenced in a study of technical replicates of blood from a handful of donors. Profiled with immunoSEQ multiplex PCR; TCRdb holds only in-frame clones, not every one. The data contain about 62,000 clones, more than 70% of them seen just once; the ten biggest clones take up about 5.2%. The specimen sequenced was PBMCs. These receptor sequences come from a human donor in good health. Some clones in this sample may be carry-over from other donors' samples.

The CDR3 coding sequence is TGCGCCAGCAGCCAAGGGCAGGGAGGGGTGAACACTGAAGCTTTCTTT. Residues: CASSQGQGGVNTEAFF. This chain uses TRBV4-1 with TRBJ1-1; TRBD1 might be the D (5 bases). CDR1 and CDR2 (germline): MGHRA, YSYEKL. CDR3 length: 16 residues. V was clipped by 1 base and J by 0 bases, with 12 bases between them.

V usage is TRBV5-1 and J usage is TRBJ1-1; 10 bases match TRBD1. V shed 4 bases and J 4 bases; nucleotides not matched to a gene: 7. CDR3 length: 15 residues. Germline values: CDR1 SGHRS, CDR2 YFSETQ. The CDR3 loop is CASSGGQGYGTEAFF. The CDR3 nucleotides read TGCGCCAGCAGCGGGGGACAGGGGTATGGCACTGAAGCTTTCTTT.

This chain joins TRBV20-1 and TRBJ1-1, with D unclear. Trimming took off 6 bases at V and 5 bases at J, with 10 bases between the two ends. The CDR3 has 11 residues. Germline CDR1 DFQATT, CDR2 SNEGSKA (reference sequence). For the CDR3, the DNA is TGCAGTGCACCACACGGGACTGAAGCTTTCTTT. This encodes CSAPHGTEAFF.

V and J are TRBV6-5 and TRBJ1-2; 7 bases line up with TRBD1. V lost 7 bases and J lost 8; bases outside the gene matches: 7. From germline, CDR1 is MNHEY and CDR2 SVGAGI. The CDR3 consists of 12 residues. CDR3 loop: CASNTGVGGYTF. DNA of the CDR3: TGTGCCAGCAATACAGGGGTGGGCGGCTACACCTTC.

V and J are TRBV4-3 and TRBJ1-1, with no clear D. V lost 0 bases and J 9 bases, leaving 5 bases between the germline ends. This CDR3 has 11 residues. Germline V gene sequence: CDR1 LGHNA, CDR2 YSLEER. The CDR3, as DNA: TGCGCCAGCAGCCAAGATCAGAAAGCTTTCTTT. Translation: CASSQDQKAFF.

The chain joins TRBV9 to TRBJ2-7, with 10 bases identical to TRBD1. The CDR3 length is 16 residues. CDR1 is SGDLS, CDR2 YYNGEE, per germline. V dropped 3 bases and J dropped 2; count of bases not matched to a gene: 8. The CDR3 DNA is TGTGCCAGCAGCGAGGGGGCCGGGACAGGGGCCTACGAGCAGTACTTC. Encoded protein: CASSEGAGTGAYEQYF.

In this sample, this clone turned up once. In nucleotides, the CDR3 is TGTGCCAGCAGTAAACGGGACAGGGGGCGTTCTGGCTATGGCTACACCTTC. Translation: CASSKRDRGRSGYGYTF. This chain links TRBV7-9 with TRBJ1-2; 12 bases line up with TRBD1. Trimming cost V 6 bases and J 4 bases; bases outside gene matches: 12. The CDR3 length is 17 residues. Germline CDR1 SEHNR, CDR2 FQNEAQ (reference sequence).

V is TRBV6-4 and J is TRBJ2-1; 10 nucleotides match TRBD2. This CDR3 region has 15 residues. From germline, CDR1 is MRHNA and CDR2 SNTAGT. J was trimmed by 4 bases and V by 5 bases; bases with no gene match: 5. DNA of the CDR3: TGTGCCAGCAGTCCCCGGACTAGCGGTTACAATGAGCAGTTCTTC. Translated: CASSPRTSGYNEQFF.

The CDR3, as DNA: TGCGCCAGCAGCGCCGGACAGGGCAATCAGCCCCAGCATTTT. Its protein is CASSAGQGNQPQHF. The chain employs TRBV5-1 and TRBJ1-5; 7 positions agree with TRBD1. This CDR3 spans 14 amino acids. Germline trimming cut 4 bases from V and 2 bases from J; bases unmatched to any gene: 3. The germline V gene has CDR1 SGHRS and CDR2 YFSETQ.

V is TRBV5-1 and J is TRBJ2-7; no clear D. Germline-derived CDR1 and CDR2 are SGHRS and YFSETQ. The length of the CDR3 is 15 residues. Deletions cut 0 bases from V and 2 bases from J, with 12 bases between. CDR3 coding DNA: TGCGCCAGCAGCTTGGGGGCCTTTAACCCCTACGAGCAGTACTTC. Translating it yields CASSLGAFNPYEQYF.

The chain is built from TRBV7-9 and TRBJ2-1, with 10 nucleotides matching TRBD2. V lost 4 bases, J lost 1 base, and 4 bases stayed unmatched. This CDR3 is 16 amino acids long. Looked up from germline, CDR1 is SEHNR and CDR2 is FQNEAQ (reference sequence). CDR3 in DNA: TGTGCCAGCAGCTATAGCGGGAGGCTTTCCTACAATGAGCAGTTCTTC. Protein: CASSYSGRLSYNEQFF.

This chain joins TRBV4-3 and TRBJ1-3; 9 bases fit TRBD1. CDR1 and CDR2 (germline): LGHNA, YSLEER. J was trimmed by 4 bases and V by 4 bases; bases with no gene match: 8. This CDR3 comprises 16 residues. The chain's CDR3 is CASSPQGTGRGNTIYF. CDR3 in DNA: TGCGCCAGCAGCCCCCAAGGGACAGGGAGGGGAAACACCATATATTTT.

This sequence joins TRBV5-6 and TRBJ2-4, with a tentative D call TRBD2 (6 bases). Germline lookup yields CDR1 SGHDT and CDR2 YYEEEE. V was pared by 3 bases and J by 5 bases, with 18 bases between. There are 16 residues in the CDR3. DNA of the CDR3: TGTGCCAGCAGCTGGCGGGGTAGGGGCGCGCAAAACATTCAGTACTTC. It codes for CASSWRGRGAQNIQYF.

The chain is built from TRBV5-1 and TRBJ1-1; D might be TRBD1 (6 bases). The V gene's germline CDR1 is SGHRS and CDR2 YFSETQ. The CDR3 consists of 15 residues. Trimming shortened V by 0 bases and J by 1 base, and 10 bases separated the two germline ends. The CDR3 DNA reads TGCGCCAGCAGCTTGGGAGGGACAAGGAACACTGAAGCTTTCTTT. Translating gives CASSLGGTRNTEAFF.

The CDR3, as DNA: TGTGCCAGCAGTACAGGCATGAACACTGAAGCTTTCTTT. Translating gives CASSTGMNTEAFF. The chain joins TRBV27 to TRBJ1-1, with D tentatively TRBD1 (5 bases). V was trimmed by 5 bases and J by 0 bases, leaving 7 bases between them. This CDR3 spans 13 amino acids. CDR1 MNHEY and CDR2 SMNVEV come from the germline V gene (reference sequence).

This chain uses TRBV13 with TRBJ1-4; 7 bases are a match to TRBD1. After removal of 4 bases from V and 4 bases from J, the junction contained 3 bases not matched to a gene. Germline CDR1 is PRHDT and CDR2 is FYEKMQ (reference sequence). The CDR3 sequence is 14 residues long. The CDR3 nucleotides are TGTGCCAGCAGCTGGGGACAGATTAATGAAAAACTGTTTTTT. Translation gives CASSWGQINEKLFF.

The chain joins TRBV30 to TRBJ1-5, with unresolved D. Germline CDR1 reads GTSNPN; CDR2 reads SVGIG (reference sequence). Between the trimmed V and J ends, which lost 2 bases and 4 bases, there was a span of 15 bases. The CDR3 runs 15 residues. The CDR3 nucleotides are TGTGCCTGGAGTCGCGACACTGCTGGGAATCAGCCCCAGCATTTT. Its translation is CAWSRDTAGNQPQHF. Complete variable domain (other parts from reference TRBV30 and TRBJ1-5): SQTIHQWPATLVQPVGSPLSLECTVEGTSNPNLYWYRQAAGRGLQLLFYSVGIGQISSEVPQNLSASRPQDRQFILSSKKLLLSDSGFYLCAWSRDTAGNQPQHFGDGTRLSIL.

The J gene is TRBJ2-1, the V gene TRBV5-1; the match to TRBD2 covers 11 bases. The CDR3 covers 16 residues. The V segment lost 1 base and the J segment 8 bases; nucleotides outside the gene matches: 8. CDR1 is SGHRS, CDR2 YFSETQ, per germline. CDR3 protein: CASSLNSGRAGDEQFF. The CDR3 DNA reads TGCGCCAGCAGCTTGAATAGCGGGAGGGCCGGGGATGAGCAGTTCTTC.

The gene calls are TRBV6-6 and TRBJ1-5; D may be TRBD1 (6 bases). V shed 2 bases and J shed 7 bases, with 12 bases lying between them. This CDR3 spans 14 amino acids. CDR1 and CDR2 from the germline V gene are MNHNY and SVGAGI (reference sequence). The CDR3 spells CASSYLAGDQPQHF. The CDR3, as DNA: TGTGCCAGCAGTTACCTCGCAGGGGACCAGCCCCAGCATTTT.

The rearrangement joins TRBV19 to TRBJ2-5; D gene unclear. The CDR3 extends over 12 amino acids. The V gene's germline CDR1 is LNHDA and CDR2 SQIVND (reference sequence). V was pared by 3 bases and J by 2 bases, with 4 bases between. CDR3 loop: CASSIAQETQYF. The CDR3 nucleotides read TGTGCCAGTAGTATCGCGCAAGAGACCCAGTACTTC.

The rearrangement links TRBV13 to TRBJ2-5; 11 nucleotides line up with TRBD2. Germline CDR1 PRHDT, CDR2 FYEKMQ (reference sequence). This CDR3 spans 17 amino acids. V shed 5 bases, J shed 5 bases, and the junction held 13 bases outside the gene matches. The CDR3 bases are TGTGCCAGCAGCGAGGGACTAGCGGAGCTTTTCGAGGAGACCCAGTACTTC. It yields the protein CASSEGLAELFEETQYF.

This chain links TRBV7-8 with TRBJ1-1; D gene unclear. V dropped 1 base and J dropped 1 base, with 7 bases sitting between them. CDR1 and CDR2 from the germline V gene are SGHVS and FQNEAQ. This CDR3 has 14 amino acids. The CDR3 protein is CASSLVGGNTEAFF. In DNA form, the CDR3 reads TGTGCCAGCAGCTTAGTCGGTGGGAACACTGAAGCTTTCTTT.

The chain has TRBV27 and TRBJ2-1, with D unresolved. The germline V gene encodes CDR1 MNHEY and CDR2 SMNVEV (reference sequence). Trimming cost V 0 bases and J 7 bases, with 10 bases left between them. The CDR3 totals 14 residues. CDR3 nucleotides: TGTGCCAGCAGTTTATCCACGGCCGGGAATGAGCAGTTCTTC. Residues: CASSLSTAGNEQFF.

This clone has just one count. The rearrangement links TRBV18 to TRBJ2-1; the D gene is possibly TRBD1 (6 bases). CDR3 length: 12 residues. The germline CDR1 and CDR2 sequences are KGHSH and LQKENI. Trimming stripped 7 bases from V and 9 bases from J, with 13 bases between. The CDR3 loop is CASCAQGSEQFF. In DNA, the CDR3 is TGTGCCAGCTGCGCCCAGGGGAGTGAGCAGTTCTTC.

The chain joins TRBV4-1 to TRBJ2-7, with 10 bases identical to TRBD2. The CDR3 totals 16 residues. J was trimmed by 3 bases and V by 1 base; bases with no gene match: 6. The germline V gene has CDR1 MGHRA and CDR2 YSYEKL. CDR3 loop: CASSQATSGLIYEQYF. The CDR3, as DNA: TGCGCCAGCAGCCAAGCGACTAGCGGGTTGATCTACGAGCAGTACTTC.

This chain links TRBV5-1 with TRBJ2-6; D is possibly TRBD2 (6 bases). Trimming left V 4 bases short and J 0 bases short, with 14 bases between. CDR3 size: 17 residues. Germline CDR1 SGHRS, CDR2 YFSETQ. CDR3 in amino acids: CASSPGVGSSGANVLTF. The CDR3 DNA follows: TGCGCCAGCAGCCCGGGGGTCGGGTCCTCTGGGGCCAACGTCCTGACTTTC.

The chain links TRBV7-2 to TRBJ2-5, with 9 bases fitting TRBD2. The length of the CDR3 is 15 residues. Germline CDR1 is SGHTA and CDR2 is FQGNSA. V shed 2 bases and J 5 bases; nucleotides not matched to a gene: 6. The CDR3 sequence: CASSLLAGYGETQYF. The CDR3 coding sequence is TGTGCCAGCAGCTTACTAGCGGGATACGGTGAGACCCAGTACTTC.

The chain has TRBV7-3 and TRBJ2-3; D possibly corresponds to TRBD1 (6 bases). V was shortened by 5 bases and J by 0 bases, with 18 bases between the two germline ends. CDR3 length equals 17 residues. The V gene's germline CDR1 is SGHTA and CDR2 FQGTGA. The CDR3 here is CASSRFSRDKSTDTQYF. Written as DNA, the CDR3 is TGTGCCAGCAGCCGGTTTTCACGGGACAAGAGCACAGATACGCAGTATTTT.